The 30 T cell receptor beta chains in this list originate from one sample, sequenced in a study of blood T cell repertoires in COVID-19. Sequencing was performed with immunoSEQ multiplex PCR; in TCRdb, only in-frame clones are kept and a portion is missing. This table holds some 42,000 clones, around 90% found once. Sequenced sample: peripheral blood. The receptors stem from a human donor in a cohort sampled during active COVID-19.

This clone was seen only once. The chain employs TRBV5-8 and TRBJ1-5; TRBD1 aligns across 9 bases. Per germline, CDR1 SGHTS and CDR2 YDEGEE. The CDR3 has 16 amino acids. J gave up 1 base and V 6 bases, and 8 bases lay outside the gene matches. The CDR3 sequence is CASISPGTGSNQPQHF. DNA for the CDR3: TGTGCCAGCATCAGTCCCGGGACAGGGAGCAATCAGCCCCAGCATTTT.

The V call is TRBV5-1, the J call TRBJ1-2, with D uncertain. Deletions cut 4 bases from V and 7 bases from J, with 14 bases between. The CDR3 spans 13 residues. From germline, CDR1 is SGHRS and CDR2 YFSETQ. CDR3 in amino acids: CASSPLVRGGYTF. The CDR3, as DNA: TGCGCCAGCAGCCCCCTAGTCCGGGGTGGCTACACCTTC.

The chain joins TRBV6-5 to TRBJ1-1; 7 nucleotides match TRBD1. Losses at the gene ends were 4 bases for V and 0 bases for J; bases not matched to a gene: 5. The CDR3 spans 15 residues. CDR1 and CDR2 (germline): MNHEY, SVGAGI. The DNA for the CDR3 is TGTGCCAGCAGTTCTCGACAGGGCTTGAACACTGAAGCTTTCTTT. Translating it yields CASSSRQGLNTEAFF.

The genes are TRBV9 and TRBJ1-1, with D hard to call. The CDR3 contains 14 residues. The germline V gene encodes CDR1 SGDLS and CDR2 YYNGEE. V lost 0 bases, J lost 0 bases, and 6 bases lay in between. The CDR3 DNA sequence: TGTGCCAGCAGCGTAGGAGGAATGAACACTGAAGCTTTCTTT. It codes for CASSVGGMNTEAFF. Together with reference TRBV9 and TRBJ1-1, the CDR3 gives the full variable domain: DSGVTQTPKHLITATGQRVTLRCSPRSGDLSVYWYQQSLDQGLQFLIQYYNGEERAKGNILERFSAQQFPDLHSELNLSSLELGDSALYFCASSVGGMNTEAFFGQGTRLTVV.

V and J are TRBV11-3 and TRBJ2-5, with 7 bases that match TRBD1. The CDR3 is 14 amino acids. Looked up from germline, CDR1 is SGHNT and CDR2 is YENEEA. J lost 4 bases, V lost 5 bases, and 7 bases had no gene match. The CDR3 sequence is CASSHRDSIETQYF. The CDR3, as DNA: TGTGCCAGCAGCCACCGGGACAGCATAGAGACCCAGTACTTC. Full variable domain (outside the CDR3, taken from reference TRBV11-3 and TRBJ2-5): EAGVVQSPRYKIIEKKQPVAFWCNPISGHNTLYWYLQNLGQGPELLIRYENEEAVDDSQLPKDRFSAERLKGVDSTLKIQPAELGDSAVYLCASSHRDSIETQYFGPGTRLLVL.

The chain combines TRBV19 with TRBJ2-7; perhaps TRBD2 as D (5 bases). The CDR3 contains 14 residues. CDR1 is LNHDA and CDR2 is SQIVND in the germline V gene (reference sequence). The V gene lost 6 bases and the J gene lost 0 bases, with 12 bases spanning the gap. Here the CDR3 DNA reads TGTGCCAGTAGCCTCGACGGACTCTCCTACGAGCAGTACTTC. Residues: CASSLDGLSYEQYF.

The chain couples TRBV5-4 to TRBJ1-1, with D possibly matching TRBD1 (5 bases). Trimming pared 4 bases from V and 5 bases from J, leaving 12 bases between. CDR3 length: 13 amino acids. Germline values: CDR1 SGHNT, CDR2 YYREEE (reference sequence). DNA of the CDR3: TGTGCCAGCAGCAGGTACGGGGGGACTGAAGCTTTCTTT. It codes for CASSRYGGTEAFF.

This chain links TRBV5-1 with TRBJ2-7; D perhaps matches TRBD1 (6 bases). V was cut by 4 bases and J by 0 bases, with 11 bases left in between. CDR1 and CDR2 from the germline V gene are SGHRS and YFSETQ. This CDR3 has 14 residues. Written as DNA, the CDR3 is TGCGCCAGCAGCCCAGGGACAAACTCCTACGAGCAGTACTTC. Encoded protein: CASSPGTNSYEQYF.

The CDR3 region is CASSPPGGSSYGYTF. The CDR3 region has the DNA TGTGCCAGCTCACCACCAGGAGGGAGTAGTTATGGCTACACCTTC. The V call is TRBV18, the J call TRBJ1-2; D call uncertain. Germline values: CDR1 KGHSH, CDR2 LQKENI. There are 15 residues in the CDR3. V was clipped by 0 bases and J by 5 bases, with 13 bases between them.

The CDR3 loop is CASSTGDRLNYGYTF. DNA of the CDR3: TGTGCCAGTAGTACCGGGGACAGGTTGAACTATGGCTACACCTTC. The rearrangement joins TRBV19 to TRBJ1-2; 8 bases match TRBD1. The ends lost 4 bases at V and 2 bases at J; junction bases unmatched: 6. The CDR3 runs 15 residues. CDR1 is LNHDA, CDR2 SQIVND, per germline (reference sequence). Supplemented by reference TRBV19 and TRBJ1-2, the full variable domain reads DGGITQSPKYLFRKEGQNVTLSCEQNLNHDAMYWYRQDPGQGLRLIYYSQIVNDFQKGDIAEGYSVSREKKESFPLTVTSAQKNPTAFYLCASSTGDRLNYGYTFGSGTRLTVV.

The chain recombines TRBV4-1 with TRBJ1-5; 10 bases fit TRBD1. The trim removed 1 base at V and 5 bases at J, leaving 8 bases unmatched. Germline CDR1 MGHRA, CDR2 YSYEKL. The CDR3 runs 17 residues. The CDR3 DNA is TGCGCCAGCAGCCAAGGTCCGGGACAGGGGCTCGATCAGCCCCAGCATTTT. It yields the protein CASSQGPGQGLDQPQHF.

The chain carries TRBV12-3 or TRBV12-4 and TRBJ1-2; perhaps TRBD1 as D (5 bases). CDR3 length equals 13 residues. With 2 bases removed from V and 7 bases from J, the gap between germline ends came to 11 bases. CDR3: CASSLNGAGGYTF. Written as DNA, the CDR3 is TGTGCCAGCAGTTTAAATGGGGCAGGTGGCTACACCTTC.

This clone appeared once. This chain connects TRBV19 to TRBJ1-1; tentatively, D is TRBD1 (6 bases). Per germline, CDR1 LNHDA and CDR2 SQIVND (reference sequence). The CDR3 loop spans 13 amino acids. Trimming pared 6 bases from V and 3 bases from J, leaving 11 bases between. The CDR3 coding sequence is TGTGCCAGTAGCCCCTGGGGGCACACTGAAGCTTTCTTT. It yields the protein CASSPWGHTEAFF.

This sequence joins TRBV5-1 and TRBJ1-4; D is perhaps TRBD1 (6 bases). Trimming shortened V by 0 bases and J by 8 bases, and 17 bases separated the two germline ends. CDR1 SGHRS and CDR2 YFSETQ come from the germline V gene. The CDR3 runs 16 residues. In nucleotides, the CDR3 is TGCGCCAGCAGCTTGGCGACCGGGACATTACAAGAAAAACTGTTTTTT. Encoded protein: CASSLATGTLQEKLFF.

This chain links TRBV7-9 with TRBJ2-7, with D perhaps matching TRBD1 (6 bases). V was pared by 5 bases and J by 2 bases, with 13 bases between. The CDR3 has 14 residues. Germline values: CDR1 SEHNR, CDR2 FQNEAQ (reference sequence). The CDR3 sequence is CASSDNRAPYEQYF. The CDR3 DNA follows: TGTGCCAGCAGCGACAACAGGGCCCCCTACGAGCAGTACTTC.

The V gene is TRBV19, the J gene TRBJ1-5; D not resolved. This CDR3 region has 16 residues. Between the trimmed V and J ends, which lost 6 bases and 3 bases, there was a span of 18 bases. Germline V CDR1 and CDR2: LNHDA, SQIVND (reference sequence). In DNA, the CDR3 is TGTGCCAGTAGCGGGATCTCAGCCGTATTCAATCAGCCCCAGCATTTT. It codes for CASSGISAVFNQPQHF.

This chain links TRBV4-3 with TRBJ1-2, with 8 bases identical to TRBD1. The trim removed 4 bases at V and 4 bases at J, leaving 5 bases unmatched. Germline V gene data show CDR1 as LGHNA and CDR2 as YSLEER. CDR3 length: 14 residues. CDR3: CASSPPGQVYGYTF. In DNA form, the CDR3 reads TGCGCCAGCAGCCCACCGGGACAGGTCTATGGCTACACCTTC.

The chain combines TRBV4-1 with TRBJ2-7, with 11 bases matching TRBD1. Germline CDR1 is MGHRA and CDR2 is YSYEKL. The CDR3 runs to 15 residues. V lost 5 bases, J lost 0 bases, and 3 bases stayed unmatched. Here the CDR3 DNA reads TGCGCCAGCAGCATCGGGACAGGGGGCTCCTACGAGCAGTACTTC. It yields the protein CASSIGTGGSYEQYF.

The chain's CDR3 is CASSVDGRGTNSPLHF. The CDR3, as DNA: TGTGCCAGCAGCGTAGACGGGAGGGGTACGAATTCACCCCTCCACTTT. The gene calls are TRBV9 and TRBJ1-6; maybe TRBD1 (5 bases). CDR3 length: 16 residues. Trimming removed 0 bases at V and 7 bases at J, with 14 bases between. Germline CDR1 and CDR2: SGDLS and YYNGEE. Together with reference TRBV9 and TRBJ1-6, the CDR3 gives the full variable domain: DSGVTQTPKHLITATGQRVTLRCSPRSGDLSVYWYQQSLDQGLQFLIQYYNGEERAKGNILERFSAQQFPDLHSELNLSSLELGDSALYFCASSVDGRGTNSPLHFGNGTRLTVT.

J is TRBJ1-1 and V is TRBV6-5; a weak D match, TRBD1 (6 bases). Germline V gene sequence: CDR1 MNHEY, CDR2 SVGAGI. CDR3 length: 13 amino acids. Trimming removed 4 bases at V and 1 base at J, with 7 bases between. The CDR3, as DNA: TGTGCCAGCAGTTCGGGACAGAACACTGAAGCTTTCTTT. Its translation is CASSSGQNTEAFF.

This chain uses TRBV28 with TRBJ1-5; D is perhaps TRBD1 (5 bases). V shed 2 bases and J shed 1 base, with 15 bases lying between them. Germline V gene lookup returns CDR1 MDHEN and CDR2 SYDVKM. This CDR3 is built from 17 residues. The CDR3 coding sequence is TGTGCCAGCAGTTTAGGACTACAATGGGGGAGCAATCAGCCCCAGCATTTT. The encoded protein is CASSLGLQWGSNQPQHF. Filled out from reference TRBV28 and TRBJ1-5, the complete variable domain reads DVKVTQSSRYLVKRTGEKVFLECVQDMDHENMFWYRQDPGLGLRLIYFSYDVKMKEKGDIPEGYSVSREKKERFSLILESASTNQTSMYLCASSLGLQWGSNQPQHFGDGTRLSIL.

The rearrangement links TRBV29-1 to TRBJ1-4, with D perhaps matching TRBD1 (6 bases). Germline V gene lookup returns CDR1 SQVTM and CDR2 ANQGSEA. The CDR3 runs to 16 residues. V was shortened by 4 bases and J by 6 bases, with 21 bases between the two germline ends. DNA of the CDR3: TGCAGCGTTGCCGTAAAGGCGCAGGGGTCAGATGAAAAACTGTTTTTT. As protein: CSVAVKAQGSDEKLFF.

This rearrangement joins TRBV29-1 to TRBJ1-1; maybe TRBD1 (6 bases). The CDR3 contains 14 residues. Per germline, CDR1 SQVTM and CDR2 ANQGSEA. V lost 7 bases and J 5 bases, leaving 20 bases between the germline ends. In nucleotides, the CDR3 is TGCAGCGGGGTACTACAGGGTGTTTGGACTGAAGCTTTCTTT. Residues: CSGVLQGVWTEAFF.

The chain couples TRBV5-1 to TRBJ2-7, with TRBD1 identical over 8 bases. Germline trimming cut 8 bases from V and 6 bases from J; bases unmatched to any gene: 10. This CDR3 has 13 residues. Germline loops: CDR1 SGHRS, CDR2 YFSETQ. This CDR3 is CASSGQETGEQYF. The CDR3 nucleotides read TGCGCCAGTTCGGGACAGGAGACAGGCGAGCAGTACTTC.

V gene TRBV4-2 combines with J gene TRBJ2-7; unclear D gene. Trimming cost V 1 base and J 4 bases, with 14 bases left between them. The CDR3 consists of 15 residues. Germline CDR1 reads LGHNA; CDR2 reads YNFKEQ. The CDR3 region is CASSQVRVRGYEQYF. The CDR3 DNA is TGTGCCAGCAGCCAAGTCCGAGTACGCGGATACGAGCAGTACTTC.

The chain employs TRBV6-5 and TRBJ2-7, with 9 nucleotides matching TRBD1. CDR3 length: 15 residues. Looked up from germline, CDR1 is MNHEY and CDR2 is SVGAGI. V was pared by 7 bases and J by 3 bases, with 10 bases of the junction left unmatched. CDR3 sequence: CASTSGWGQGYEQYF. For the CDR3, the DNA is TGTGCCAGCACTTCGGGATGGGGACAGGGCTACGAGCAGTACTTC.

The chain uses TRBV7-2 and TRBJ1-2, with 8 bases matching TRBD1. Trimming at V came to 4 bases and at J to 6 bases, leaving 7 bases not matched to a gene. CDR3 length equals 14 residues. CDR1 is SGHTA, CDR2 FQGNSA, per germline. The CDR3 DNA reads as TGTGCCAGCAGCTCATTACAGGGGGTTGATGGCTACACCTTC. Translating it yields CASSSLQGVDGYTF.

This clone was seen once. This chain uses TRBV10-3 with TRBJ2-5; possibly TRBD1 for D (6 bases). CDR1 and CDR2 from the germline V gene are ENHRY and SYGVKD. V was cut by 2 bases and J by 5 bases, with 15 bases left in between. CDR3 length equals 15 residues. The CDR3 is CAISEARTVGETQYF. The CDR3 region has the DNA TGTGCCATCAGTGAGGCGAGGACAGTTGGTGAGACCCAGTACTTC.

The chain links TRBV5-1 to TRBJ2-7; maybe TRBD1 (6 bases). Germline lookup yields CDR1 SGHRS and CDR2 YFSETQ. The length of the CDR3 is 14 residues. Trimming stripped 0 bases from V and 0 bases from J, with 7 bases between. This chain's CDR3 is CASSLGTASYEQYF. CDR3 DNA sequence: TGCGCCAGCAGCTTGGGGACAGCCTCCTACGAGCAGTACTTC.

V and J are TRBV5-1 and TRBJ1-1; D gene uncertain. Germline V gives CDR1 SGHRS, CDR2 YFSETQ. The CDR3 has 14 residues. V was clipped by 4 bases and J by 0 bases, with 10 bases between them. The CDR3 nucleotides are TGCGCCAGCAGCGTCACCAGGATGAACACTGAAGCTTTCTTT. Amino acid sequence: CASSVTRMNTEAFF. Full variable domain (rest looked up from reference TRBV5-1 and TRBJ1-1): KAGVTQTPRYLIKTRGQQVTLSCSPISGHRSVSWYQQTPGQGLQFLFEYFSETQRNKGNFPGRFSGRQFSNSRSEMNVSTLELGDSALYLCASSVTRMNTEAFFGQGTRLTVV.